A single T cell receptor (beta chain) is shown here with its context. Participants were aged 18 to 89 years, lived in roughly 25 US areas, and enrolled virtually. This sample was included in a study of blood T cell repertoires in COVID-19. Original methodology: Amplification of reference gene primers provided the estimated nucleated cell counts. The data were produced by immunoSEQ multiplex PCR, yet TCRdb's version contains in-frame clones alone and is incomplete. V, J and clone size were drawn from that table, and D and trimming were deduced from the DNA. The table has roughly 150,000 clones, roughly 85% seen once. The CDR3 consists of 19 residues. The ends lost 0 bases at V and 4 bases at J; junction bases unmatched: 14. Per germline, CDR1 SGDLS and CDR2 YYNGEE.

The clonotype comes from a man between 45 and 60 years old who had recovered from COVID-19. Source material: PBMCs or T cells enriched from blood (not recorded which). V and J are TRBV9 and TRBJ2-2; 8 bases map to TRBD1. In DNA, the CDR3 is TGTGCCAGCAGCGTAGGCCCCGGCCCGGACAGGGAAATCACCGGGGAGCTGTTTTTT. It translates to CASSVGPGPDREITGELFF.